This passage covers 27 T cell receptor beta chains from one sample sequenced in a study of cytomegalovirus exposure and HLA in healthy donors. The PCR contained 60 Vbeta and 13 Jbeta primers. The repertoire was sequenced with immunoSEQ multiplex PCR; TCRdb's copy has only in-frame clones and lacks some. The table has roughly 200,000 clones, approximately 79% seen once. Sequencing was carried out using PBMCs. The source of these receptors is a man between 45 and 60 years old in good health and CMV-seronegative.

This clone was observed a handful of times. The rearrangement uses TRBV11-2 and TRBJ1-1; a possible D gene is TRBD1 (5 bases). The V end was cut by 5 bases, the J end by 0 bases, with 13 bases between. From germline, CDR1 is SGHAT and CDR2 FQNNGV. The CDR3 contains 15 residues. The chain's CDR3 is CASSPQTVLNTEAFF. The CDR3 DNA is TGTGCCAGCAGCCCCCAGACAGTTTTGAACACTGAAGCTTTCTTT.

The V gene is TRBV27, the J gene TRBJ2-3; D unclear. The CDR3 runs 15 residues. V lost 6 bases, J lost 0 bases, and 13 bases lay in between. The germline CDR1 and CDR2 sequences are MNHEY and SMNVEV (reference sequence). Here the CDR3 DNA reads TGTGCCAGCAGGCCCCTAGAATATAGCACAGATACGCAGTATTTT. Encoded protein: CASRPLEYSTDTQYF.

The chain links TRBV2 to TRBJ1-2, with 11 bases lining up with TRBD1. V dropped 8 bases and J dropped 6; count of bases not matched to a gene: 5. The CDR3 has 13 residues. Germline CDR1 SNHLY, CDR2 FYNNEI. The CDR3 DNA follows: TGTGCCAGCGGAAGGGACAGGGGGGATGGCTACACCTTC. This gives the protein CASGRDRGDGYTF.

The V and J genes are TRBV27 and TRBJ2-3; D is unclear. Germline V gene data show CDR1 as MNHEY and CDR2 as SMNVEV (reference sequence). V lost 0 bases and J 1 base, leaving 8 bases between the germline ends. This CDR3 comprises 15 residues. In DNA form, the CDR3 reads TGTGCCAGCAGTTTATCTGGGCAGGGCACAGATACGCAGTATTTT. It translates to CASSLSGQGTDTQYF.

The chain couples TRBV28 to TRBJ2-7; TRBD2 aligns across 7 bases. The CDR3 contains 13 residues. Germline CDR1 reads MDHEN; CDR2 reads SYDVKM. The V gene end was trimmed by 8 bases and the J gene end by 7 bases; junction bases not matched to a gene: 11. CDR3 in DNA: TGTGCCAGCCGATCTGGGGGGGTTGGGGAGCAGTACTTC. Translating gives CASRSGGVGEQYF. Full variable domain (rest looked up from reference TRBV28 and TRBJ2-7): DVKVTQSSRYLVKRTGEKVFLECVQDMDHENMFWYRQDPGLGLRLIYFSYDVKMKEKGDIPEGYSVSREKKERFSLILESASTNQTSMYLCASRSGGVGEQYFGPGTRLTVT.

This clone was seen more than once but under ten times. The chain employs TRBV6-5 and TRBJ2-7; 13 nucleotides match TRBD2. The CDR3 covers 15 residues. Per the germline V gene, CDR1 is MNHEY and CDR2 is SVGAGI. J was trimmed by 7 bases and V by 5 bases; bases with no gene match: 8. The CDR3 loop reads CASSPPGLAGREQYF. CDR3 sequence (DNA): TGTGCCAGCAGTCCTCCGGGACTAGCGGGAAGGGAGCAGTACTTC.

This clone appeared a few times. The V call is TRBV7-9, the J call TRBJ2-1; TRBD2 matches 9 bases. V was clipped by 3 bases and J by 6 bases; unmatched bases: 3. The CDR3 sequence is 14 residues long. Germline-derived CDR1 and CDR2 are SEHNR and FQNEAQ (reference sequence). The CDR3: CASSLGSGSNEQFF. The CDR3 DNA follows: TGTGCCAGCAGCTTGGGTAGCGGGAGCAATGAGCAGTTCTTC.

The table lists this clone with a count of one. The rearrangement joins TRBV7-2 to TRBJ1-2; weak D call: TRBD1 (5 bases). CDR1 and CDR2 from the germline V gene are SGHTA and FQGNSA. V lost 5 bases, J lost 8 bases, and 12 bases lay in between. The CDR3 totals 12 residues. The CDR3 nucleotides read TGTGCCAGCAGCCCCCGAACAGGAGGCTACACCTTC. Protein product: CASSPRTGGYTF.

V is TRBV2 and J is TRBJ2-3; D is perhaps TRBD1 (6 bases). With 7 bases removed from V and 2 bases from J, the gap between germline ends came to 13 bases. Germline CDR1 reads SNHLY; CDR2 reads FYNNEI. The CDR3 length is 14 residues. Written as DNA, the CDR3 is TGTGCCAGCAAGGACAGCCCTTACACAGATACGCAGTATTTT. Its translation is CASKDSPYTDTQYF.

This clone showed up just a few times. V usage is TRBV9 and J usage is TRBJ2-5; D gene uncertain. Germline V gene data show CDR1 as SGDLS and CDR2 as YYNGEE. V lost 0 bases, J lost 5 bases, and 11 bases lay in between. CDR3 size: 14 residues. CDR3 in amino acids: CASSVVPSGETQYF. CDR3 bases: TGTGCCAGCAGCGTAGTCCCTAGTGGGGAGACCCAGTACTTC. Full variable domain (rest looked up from reference TRBV9 and TRBJ2-5): DSGVTQTPKHLITATGQRVTLRCSPRSGDLSVYWYQQSLDQGLQFLIQYYNGEERAKGNILERFSAQQFPDLHSELNLSSLELGDSALYFCASSVVPSGETQYFGPGTRLLVL.

The chain has TRBV7-9 and TRBJ2-3, with 10 bases aligning to TRBD2. This CDR3 region has 16 residues. Trimming removed 3 bases from V and 5 bases from J; junction bases left unmatched: 8. Looked up from germline, CDR1 is SEHNR and CDR2 is FQNEAQ (reference sequence). CDR3 amino acids: CASSFTLASGGDTQYF. As DNA, the CDR3 is TGTGCCAGCAGCTTCACACTGGCTAGCGGGGGAGATACGCAGTATTTT.

This clone has just a few counts. V usage is TRBV10-3 and J usage is TRBJ1-1; 8 bases fit TRBD1. Trimming at V came to 0 bases and at J to 2 bases, leaving 2 bases not matched to a gene. CDR1 is ENHRY and CDR2 is SYGVKD in the germline V gene. The CDR3 is 15 residues long. The CDR3 spells CAISESDRGNTEAFF. The CDR3 DNA sequence: TGTGCCATCAGTGAGTCTGACAGGGGAAACACTGAAGCTTTCTTT.

The genes are TRBV5-1 and TRBJ2-2, with D perhaps matching TRBD2 (5 bases). CDR1 is SGHRS, CDR2 YFSETQ, per germline. Trimming took 2 bases from V and 4 from J, leaving 12 bases between them. This CDR3 is 15 amino acids long. The CDR3 DNA follows: TGCGCCAGCAGCTTTAGCGCCTGGGGCACCGGGGAGCTGTTTTTT. It yields the protein CASSFSAWGTGELFF.

This chain links TRBV19 with TRBJ2-3; 8 bases line up with TRBD1. Germline CDR1 is LNHDA and CDR2 is SQIVND (reference sequence). The V gene end was trimmed by 4 bases and the J gene end by 1 base; junction bases not matched to a gene: 4. The CDR3 loop spans 15 amino acids. The CDR3 here is CASSKTGGRTDTQYF. The CDR3 DNA is TGTGCCAGTAGTAAAACAGGGGGTCGCACAGATACGCAGTATTTT. Based on the CDR3 plus reference TRBV19 and TRBJ2-3, the full variable domain is DGGITQSPKYLFRKEGQNVTLSCEQNLNHDAMYWYRQDPGQGLRLIYYSQIVNDFQKGDIAEGYSVSREKKESFPLTVTSAQKNPTAFYLCASSKTGGRTDTQYFGPGTRLTVL.

The CDR3 here is CASSADRGRETQYF. The CDR3 DNA follows: TGTGCCAGCAGCGCGGACAGGGGGCGGGAGACCCAGTACTTC. This chain uses TRBV7-2 with TRBJ2-5; 11 bases line up with TRBD1. Trimming removed 5 bases from V and 5 bases from J; junction bases left unmatched: 4. Germline V gene sequence: CDR1 SGHTA, CDR2 FQGNSA. The length of the CDR3 is 14 residues.

The chain carries TRBV5-1 and TRBJ2-5; perhaps TRBD1 as D (5 bases). The germline V and J ends were trimmed by 4 bases and 5 bases, with 9 bases remaining between them. CDR3 length: 12 amino acids. CDR1 SGHRS and CDR2 YFSETQ come from the germline V gene. CDR3 nucleotides: TGCGCCAGCAGCCTAGGGGCGGAGACCCAGTACTTC. Its translation is CASSLGAETQYF.

This chain connects TRBV19 to TRBJ2-7; D gene ambiguous. Trimming cost V 5 bases and J 7 bases, with 18 bases left between them. The germline CDR1 and CDR2 sequences are LNHDA and SQIVND (reference sequence). CDR3 length: 14 residues. The CDR3 sequence: CASSPRRARGEQYF. CDR3 nucleotides: TGTGCCAGTAGTCCTCGGAGAGCCCGTGGAGAGCAGTACTTC. Based on the CDR3 plus reference TRBV19 and TRBJ2-7, the full variable domain is DGGITQSPKYLFRKEGQNVTLSCEQNLNHDAMYWYRQDPGQGLRLIYYSQIVNDFQKGDIAEGYSVSREKKESFPLTVTSAQKNPTAFYLCASSPRRARGEQYFGPGTRLTVT.

The chain has TRBV6-5 and TRBJ2-5, with D possibly TRBD1 on 6 matching bases. Germline loops: CDR1 MNHEY, CDR2 SVGAGI. The V end was cut by 6 bases, the J end by 5 bases, with 13 bases between. The length of the CDR3 is 13 residues. DNA for the CDR3: TGTGCCAGCAGCCCCACGAGGGGGGAGACCCAGTACTTC. Encoded protein: CASSPTRGETQYF.

The V call is TRBV11-2, the J call TRBJ2-1; no definite D call. This CDR3 comprises 11 residues. The V gene's germline CDR1 is SGHAT and CDR2 FQNNGV. V was shortened by 3 bases and J by 12 bases, with 9 bases between the two germline ends. CDR3 amino acids: CASSLSRGQFF. In DNA form, the CDR3 reads TGTGCCAGCAGCTTGAGTAGAGGGCAGTTCTTC.

The chain joins TRBV6-1 to TRBJ2-7, with D possibly TRBD2 on 5 matching bases. Trimming pared 7 bases from V and 7 bases from J, leaving 14 bases between. The CDR3 length is 12 residues. Germline lookup yields CDR1 MNHNS and CDR2 SASEGT. CDR3 sequence: CASTRTGGEQYF. DNA for the CDR3: TGTGCCAGCACCCGGACTGGCGGGGAGCAGTACTTC.

This clone was recorded only once. DNA of the CDR3: TGTGCCAGCATCCCTAGCGGCGTGGACGAGCAGTACTTC. It encodes CASIPSGVDEQYF. The chain has TRBV28 and TRBJ2-7, with TRBD2 identical over 7 bases. V lost 7 bases and J lost 5; bases outside the gene matches: 8. The CDR3 covers 13 residues. Germline CDR1 MDHEN, CDR2 SYDVKM.

The J gene is TRBJ1-2, the V gene TRBV29-1; D perhaps matches TRBD1 (5 bases). The length of the CDR3 is 15 residues. Trimming removed 4 bases at V and 4 bases at J, with 19 bases between. CDR1 and CDR2 (germline): SQVTM, ANQGSEA. The chain's CDR3 is CSVATSQGSRYGYTF. The CDR3 DNA is TGCAGCGTTGCGACCTCTCAGGGATCGCGCTATGGCTACACCTTC.

The chain employs TRBV19 and TRBJ2-1; TRBD2 matches 8 bases. The V gene's germline CDR1 is LNHDA and CDR2 SQIVND (reference sequence). This CDR3 comprises 13 residues. V was clipped by 9 bases and J by 8 bases; unmatched bases: 9. Here the CDR3 DNA reads TGTGCCAGCTCGGGGGGGTTGTACGATGAGCAGTTCTTC. The encoded protein is CASSGGLYDEQFF.

This clone was detected only once. The genes are TRBV29-1 and TRBJ2-3, with 8 bases identical to TRBD1. From germline, CDR1 is SQVTM and CDR2 ANQGSEA. The CDR3 sequence is 14 residues long. Trimming took 4 bases from V and 5 from J; bases not matched to a gene: 8. CDR3 DNA sequence: TGCAGCGTTGGGCGGGGACAGGTCTTAGATACGCAGTATTTT. It codes for CSVGRGQVLDTQYF.

The sample holds a few counts of this clone. The chain employs TRBV4-1 and TRBJ1-5, with D possibly TRBD1 on 6 matching bases. V dropped 0 bases and J dropped 1 base, with 19 bases sitting between them. The germline V gene has CDR1 MGHRA and CDR2 YSYEKL. The CDR3 sequence is 19 residues long. CDR3 residues: CASSQDLVSGARSNQPQHF. CDR3 DNA: TGCGCCAGCAGCCAAGATCTCGTGTCAGGGGCGCGGAGCAATCAGCCCCAGCATTTT.

The V and J genes are TRBV19 and TRBJ1-1; 7 positions match TRBD1. Germline V gives CDR1 LNHDA, CDR2 SQIVND (reference sequence). V was clipped by 6 bases and J by 7 bases; unmatched bases: 5. This CDR3 spans 12 amino acids. The CDR3 sequence: CASRTGSFEAFF. CDR3 nucleotide sequence: TGTGCCAGTAGGACAGGGAGTTTTGAAGCTTTCTTT.

The chain employs TRBV6-1 and TRBJ2-2; maybe TRBD2 (5 bases). The CDR3 has 13 residues. Trimming took 6 bases from V and 6 from J, leaving 11 bases between them. Germline assignment: CDR1 MNHNS and CDR2 SASEGT. CDR3 protein: CASRRDKAGELFF. CDR3 DNA: TGTGCCAGCAGACGGGATAAGGCCGGGGAGCTGTTTTTT.